The 26 T cell receptor beta chains presented below share a single source sample, sequenced in a study of T-cell memory formation after mild COVID-19. One entry per CDR3 protein, called by TCRdb with MiXCR from the 5' RACE reads. The sample includes roughly 120,000 distinct CDR3 sequences, roughly 20% of them seen just once. The sequenced sample was PBMCs or a T cell subset sorted from them (not recorded which). The receptors originated from a man in his late teens or twenties who had mild COVID-19 (a few samples of this study predate the infection). Cell type and time point are not known.

This clonotype occurred a few times. The chain carries TRBV7-9 and TRBJ2-5, with D perhaps being TRBD1 or TRBD2 (5 bases each). CDR3 size: 13 residues. V dropped 6 bases and J dropped 0 bases, with 8 bases sitting between them. CDR1 and CDR2 from the germline V gene are SEHNR and FQNEAQ (reference sequence). CDR3 loop: CASRGRDQETQYF. CDR3 DNA: TGTGCCAGCAGGGGACGGGACCAAGAGACCCAGTACTTC.

The rearrangement links TRBV29-1 to TRBJ2-1, with 10 positions matching TRBD2. The CDR3 is 13 residues long. Germline V gives CDR1 SQVTM, CDR2 ANQGSEA. The junction had 4 bases not matched to a gene; V was cut back by 3 bases and J by 8 bases. DNA for the CDR3: TGCAGCGTTGAGGTAGCGGGGGGACATGAGCAGTTCTTC. The encoded protein is CSVEVAGGHEQFF.

This chain links TRBV7-2 with TRBJ2-2; D is unresolved. Trimming cost V 1 base and J 7 bases, with 10 bases left between them. The CDR3 has 14 amino acids. Germline loops: CDR1 SGHTA, CDR2 FQGNSA. CDR3 nucleotides: TGTGCCAGCAGCTTAGAGACGGGCCTCGGGGAGCTGTTTTTT. Its protein is CASSLETGLGELFF.

This clonotype was counted only a few times. The chain is built from TRBV15 and TRBJ2-1; no clear D gene. The germline CDR1 and CDR2 sequences are LNHNV and YYDKDF (reference sequence). The CDR3 is 12 amino acids. V shed 3 bases and J shed 7 bases, with 7 bases lying between them. The CDR3 is CATSSLGNEQFF. The CDR3 nucleotides read TGTGCCACCAGCAGCCTGGGAAATGAGCAGTTCTTC.

V is TRBV27 and J is TRBJ1-1; D may be TRBD1 (6 bases). V lost 7 bases, J lost 1 base, and 13 bases lay in between. The length of the CDR3 is 14 residues. Germline CDR1 is MNHEY and CDR2 is SMNVEV (reference sequence). In DNA form, the CDR3 reads TGTGCCAGCACCACGGGACACAAGAACACTGAAGCTTTCTTT. Amino acids: CASTTGHKNTEAFF.

The rearrangement links TRBV7-6 to TRBJ2-5; D is perhaps TRBD2 (5 bases). The germline V gene has CDR1 SGHVS and CDR2 FNYEAQ. The V gene lost 7 bases and the J gene lost 3 bases, with 9 bases spanning the gap. This CDR3 is 12 amino acids long. The DNA of the CDR3 is TGTGCCAGCACCGGACTGAAAGAGACCCAGTACTTC. The encoded protein is CASTGLKETQYF.

The chain uses TRBV7-3 and TRBJ2-3; perhaps TRBD2 as D (6 bases). The CDR3 has 13 residues. Germline CDR1 SGHTA, CDR2 FQGTGA. The V and J ends lost 5 bases and 5 bases respectively, with 11 bases between them. DNA for the CDR3: TGTGCCAGCAGCGGACACGGGAGAGATACGCAGTATTTT. Protein: CASSGHGRDTQYF.

The V and J genes are TRBV7-8 and TRBJ1-6; TRBD1 matches 9 bases. This CDR3 has 15 residues. Germline loops: CDR1 SGHVS, CDR2 FQNEAQ. The V gene end was trimmed by 4 bases and the J gene end by 12 bases; junction bases not matched to a gene: 10. DNA for the CDR3: TGTGCCAGCAGCTCAAGACAGGGGGAAGTTTTACCCCTCCACTTT. Its protein is CASSSRQGEVLPLHF.

This clonotype was seen only a few times. The chain recombines TRBV6-2 or TRBV6-3 with TRBJ2-1, with 8 bases matching TRBD2. The CDR3 has 12 amino acids. V lost 1 base, J lost 15 bases, and 5 bases stayed unmatched. CDR1 MNHEY and CDR2 SVGEGT come from the germline V gene. The CDR3 sequence is CASSYFGTSLFF. As DNA, the CDR3 is TGTGCCAGCAGTTACTTTGGGACTAGTTTGTTCTTC.

This clonotype occurred a few times. V and J are TRBV4-1 and TRBJ2-4, with 10 nucleotides matching TRBD2. The CDR3 loop spans 16 amino acids. Germline CDR1 is MGHRA and CDR2 is YSYEKL. J gave up 6 bases and V 2 bases, and 7 bases lay outside the gene matches. The CDR3 sequence: CASSQLAGEFGNIQYF. The CDR3 bases are TGCGCCAGCAGCCAACTAGCGGGGGAGTTTGGAAACATTCAGTACTTC.

This clonotype was counted between two and nine times. The chain is built from TRBV9 and TRBJ2-1; TRBD2 matches 8 bases. Unmatched junction bases numbered 12, after V lost 4 bases and J lost 3 bases. The germline gives CDR1 SGDLS, CDR2 YYNGEE. The CDR3 is 17 amino acids. CDR3 sequence reads: CASSLPSGGGNYNEQFF. In DNA form, the CDR3 reads TGTGCCAGCAGCCTCCCCTCGGGCGGGGGGAACTACAATGAGCAGTTCTTC.

This clonotype occurred a few times. The chain couples TRBV24-1 to TRBJ2-1; 15 bases match TRBD2. V lost 1 base and J lost 13; bases outside the gene matches: 10. The length of the CDR3 is 17 residues. Germline V CDR1 and CDR2: KGHDR, SFDVKD. The chain's CDR3 is CATSDLAGGTSGGPQFF. As DNA, the CDR3 is TGTGCCACCAGTGATTTAGCAGGTGGGACTAGCGGGGGGCCCCAGTTCTTC.

The table lists this clonotype with a few counts. The V call is TRBV12-3 or TRBV12-4, the J call TRBJ2-7; either TRBD1 or TRBD2 may supply D (5 bases each). V lost 6 bases and J 7 bases, leaving 16 bases between the germline ends. The length of the CDR3 is 13 residues. The CDR3 DNA reads as TGTGCCAGCAGCGGGGACGCCGGCGGAGAGCAGTACTTC. This sequence encodes CASSGDAGGEQYF.

This clonotype was observed a handful of times. The chain recombines TRBV6-2 or TRBV6-3 with TRBJ1-5, with D unresolved. In germline, CDR1 is MNHEY, CDR2 SVGEGT. V was cut by 0 bases and J by 1 base, with 4 bases left in between. The CDR3 is made up of 14 amino acids. The CDR3 loop reads CASSYSPSNQPQHF. The CDR3 DNA reads as TGTGCCAGCAGTTACTCGCCCAGCAATCAGCCCCAGCATTTT.

The table lists this clonotype with many counts. The rearrangement uses TRBV28 and TRBJ2-3; 14 bases agree with TRBD2. The V and J ends lost 5 bases and 6 bases, in that order; junction bases with no gene match: 10. CDR3 length: 17 residues. Germline CDR1 is MDHEN and CDR2 is SYDVKM. The CDR3 here is CASSSGLAGGFKDTQYF. In DNA, the CDR3 is TGTGCCAGCAGTAGCGGACTAGCGGGGGGTTTCAAGGATACGCAGTATTTT.

The chain recombines TRBV6-5 with TRBJ1-1, with 7 bases that match TRBD1. CDR3 length equals 15 residues. Germline lookup yields CDR1 MNHEY and CDR2 SVGAGI. Trimming removed 2 bases from V and 10 bases from J; junction bases left unmatched: 13. The CDR3 loop is CASSYANPSGGSAFF. CDR3 in DNA: TGTGCCAGCAGTTACGCTAACCCATCAGGGGGGTCAGCTTTCTTT.

In its sample, this clonotype was seen a few times. This chain connects TRBV5-5 to TRBJ2-7; D uncertain. V lost 3 bases and J lost 3, with 7 bases in between. Looked up from germline, CDR1 is SGHKS and CDR2 is YYEKEE (reference sequence). The CDR3 contains 12 residues. As DNA, the CDR3 is TGTGCCAGCAGCTACCAAGACTACGAGCAGTACGTC. Protein: CASSYQDYEQYV.

The V gene is TRBV3-1, the J gene TRBJ2-3, with 7 positions matching TRBD1. V trimming: 4 bases; J trimming: 4 bases; junction bases outside the gene matches: 17. CDR1 is LGHDT, CDR2 YNNKEL, per germline (reference sequence). The CDR3 loop spans 18 amino acids. As DNA, the CDR3 is TGTGCCAGCAGCCGCTCGGGGAGACAGGGTGTTCTCTCAGATACGCAGTATTTT. Translated, it gives CASSRSGRQGVLSDTQYF.

This clonotype was recorded many times. The CDR3 region has the DNA TGTGCCAGCTCACCAGGGGTAAGACAGAAGATTGCCGGGGAGCTGTTTTTT. This translates into CASSPGVRQKIAGELFF. The V call is TRBV18, the J call TRBJ2-2; a possible D gene is TRBD1 (5 bases). With 2 bases removed from V and 6 bases from J, the gap between germline ends came to 19 bases. The CDR3 runs 17 residues. The germline gives CDR1 KGHSH, CDR2 LQKENI.

This clonotype was detected a few times. CDR3 coding DNA: TGTGCCAGCAGCCCCCAGGGCGGCGAGCAGTACTTC. Translated: CASSPQGGEQYF. V is TRBV6-2 or TRBV6-3 and J is TRBJ2-7; D may be TRBD1 (5 bases). CDR3 length equals 12 residues. The germline gives CDR1 MNHEY, CDR2 SVGEGT. The V end was cut by 6 bases, the J end by 6 bases, with 12 bases between.

The chain uses TRBV5-5 and TRBJ2-7; tentative D call: TRBD2 (5 bases). From germline, CDR1 is SGHKS and CDR2 YYEKEE (reference sequence). The CDR3 extends over 15 amino acids. The V end was cut by 4 bases, the J end by 0 bases, with 14 bases between. The CDR3 here is CASSVGPGSSYEQYF. Written as DNA, the CDR3 is TGTGCCAGCAGCGTGGGTCCGGGGAGCTCCTACGAGCAGTACTTC. Based on the CDR3 plus reference TRBV5-5 and TRBJ2-7, the full variable domain is DAGVTQSPTHLIKTRGQQVTLRCSPISGHKSVSWYQQVLGQGPQFIFQYYEKEERGRGNFPDRFSARQFPNYSSELNVNALLLGDSALYLCASSVGPGSSYEQYFGPGTRLTVT.

This clonotype was seen at least ten times. The chain employs TRBV11-2 and TRBJ2-2; maybe TRBD1 (6 bases). This CDR3 has 14 amino acids. V was clipped by 5 bases and J by 5 bases, with 12 bases between them. From germline, CDR1 is SGHAT and CDR2 FQNNGV. The CDR3 spells CASSPSQGTGELFF. For the CDR3, the DNA is TGTGCCAGCAGCCCCTCACAGGGAACCGGGGAGCTGTTTTTT.

This clonotype was recorded once. The V gene is TRBV12-3 or TRBV12-4, the J gene TRBJ2-1, with 8 bases that match TRBD2. This CDR3 is built from 14 residues. V was clipped by 5 bases and J by 7 bases; unmatched bases: 7. CDR3 DNA sequence: TGTGCCAGCAGTCCCGGGGGGGTAGGGAATGAGCAGTTCTTC. Amino acid sequence: CASSPGGVGNEQFF.

This clonotype has a count of ten or more. The chain carries TRBV28 and TRBJ2-7, with D possibly TRBD1 on 5 matching bases. Germline V gene sequence: CDR1 MDHEN, CDR2 SYDVKM. V lost 4 bases, J lost 3 bases, and 7 bases lay in between. CDR3 length: 12 residues. The DNA for the CDR3 is TGTGCCAGCAGTTCAGACAGCTACGAGCAGTACGTC. It yields the protein CASSSDSYEQYV.

This clonotype was found once. The chain carries TRBV28 and TRBJ1-2; no firm D call. Looked up from germline, CDR1 is MDHEN and CDR2 is SYDVKM. This CDR3 comprises 13 residues. The V end lost 6 bases, the J end lost 5 bases, and 13 bases lay between the germline ends. The DNA for the CDR3 is TGTGCCAGCAGCCCGAATCCGCGGTATGGCTACACCTTC. Translation: CASSPNPRYGYTF.

This clonotype was counted at least ten times. The chain has TRBV5-1 and TRBJ2-7, with 8 bases lining up with TRBD1. This CDR3 comprises 14 residues. Germline-derived CDR1 and CDR2 are SGHRS and YFSETQ. With V trimmed by 4 bases and J by 3 bases, 6 bases remained unmatched. The CDR3 sequence: CASSERTGYYEQYF. The DNA for the CDR3 is TGCGCCAGCAGCGAGCGGACAGGGTACTACGAGCAGTACTTC.